This T cell receptor (beta chain) was identified during a study of OX40 agonist ivuxolimab in advanced cancers. About the research overall: Patients were treated with intravenous ivuxolimab, dosed at 0.01 to 10 mg/kg and infused every 2 weeks. Age averaged about 62 years (range roughly 23 to 79), and just over 80% were male.

Sequencing used immunoSEQ multiplex PCR; TCRdb keeps in-frame clones, though not all of them. The sample has approximately 50,000 clones; about 90% are singletons. Germline loops: CDR1 SGHVS, CDR2 FQNEAQ. CDR3 length equals 13 residues. The germline V and J ends were trimmed by 2 bases and 7 bases, with 12 bases remaining between them. This receptor was taken from an adult with an advanced solid tumor such as melanoma, head and neck, liver or kidney cancer. The V call is TRBV7-8, the J call TRBJ2-7, with D tentatively TRBD2 (6 bases). The sequencing here drew on CD4+ or CD8+ T cells sorted from blood, taken in a trial of the OX40 agonist ivuxolimab. CDR3 residues: CASSLPGGREQYF. The CDR3 nucleotides read TGTGCCAGCAGCTTACCCGGAGGGAGGGAGCAGTACTTC. The whole variable domain, remainder taken from reference TRBV7-8 and TRBJ2-7, is GAGVSQSPRYKVAKRGQDVALRCDPISGHVSLFWYQQALGQGPEFLTYFQNEAQLDKSGLPSDRFFAERPEGSVSTLKIQRTQQEDSAVYLCASSLPGGREQYFGPGTRLTVT.